This T cell receptor (beta chain) was sequenced in a study of OX40 agonist ivuxolimab in advanced cancers. The overall study: The drug used for patients, ivuxolimab, was an agonistic anti-OX40 (CD134) antibody.

The repertoire was sequenced with immunoSEQ multiplex PCR; TCRdb's copy has only in-frame clones and lacks some. The table has about 60,000 clones, 92% seen once; the top ten hold around 25%. A single count supports this clone. V lost 6 bases, J lost 5 bases, and 6 bases stayed unmatched. The germline gives CDR1 MNHNY, CDR2 SVGAGI (reference sequence). This CDR3 spans 14 amino acids. The sequences come from CD4+ or CD8+ T cells sorted from blood, collected in a trial of the OX40 agonist ivuxolimab. This receptor was taken from an adult with an advanced solid tumor such as melanoma, head and neck, liver or kidney cancer. The rearrangement uses TRBV6-6 and TRBJ2-2, with 7 bases lining up with TRBD1. The CDR3, as DNA: TGTGCCAGCAGCCCACTCAGGGGGACCGGGGAGCTGTTTTTT. Its translation is CASSPLRGTGELFF.